Here is one T cell receptor (beta chain) with its context. Measured with immunoSEQ multiplex PCR; TCRdb has only the in-frame clones, and not every one. The sample holds some 30,000 clones, around 80% seen once. This record comes from a study of T cells in narcolepsy. Germline V CDR1 and CDR2: SGDLS, YYNGEE. This CDR3 has 16 amino acids. V gave up 3 bases and J gave up 7 bases; unmatched junction bases: 10. The sample consisted of CD45RA- memory CD4+ T cells from PBMCs. The V gene is TRBV9, the J gene TRBJ1-6; 7 bases are shared with TRBD1. The source is a human donor with narcolepsy. CDR3 protein: CASSAGEGARNSPLHF. CDR3 nucleotides: TGTGCCAGCAGCGCCGGGGAGGGGGCTCGAAATTCACCCCTCCACTTT. The variable domain in full, with the rest retrieved from reference TRBV9 and TRBJ1-6, is DSGVTQTPKHLITATGQRVTLRCSPRSGDLSVYWYQQSLDQGLQFLIQYYNGEERAKGNILERFSAQQFPDLHSELNLSSLELGDSALYFCASSAGEGARNSPLHFGNGTRLTVT.